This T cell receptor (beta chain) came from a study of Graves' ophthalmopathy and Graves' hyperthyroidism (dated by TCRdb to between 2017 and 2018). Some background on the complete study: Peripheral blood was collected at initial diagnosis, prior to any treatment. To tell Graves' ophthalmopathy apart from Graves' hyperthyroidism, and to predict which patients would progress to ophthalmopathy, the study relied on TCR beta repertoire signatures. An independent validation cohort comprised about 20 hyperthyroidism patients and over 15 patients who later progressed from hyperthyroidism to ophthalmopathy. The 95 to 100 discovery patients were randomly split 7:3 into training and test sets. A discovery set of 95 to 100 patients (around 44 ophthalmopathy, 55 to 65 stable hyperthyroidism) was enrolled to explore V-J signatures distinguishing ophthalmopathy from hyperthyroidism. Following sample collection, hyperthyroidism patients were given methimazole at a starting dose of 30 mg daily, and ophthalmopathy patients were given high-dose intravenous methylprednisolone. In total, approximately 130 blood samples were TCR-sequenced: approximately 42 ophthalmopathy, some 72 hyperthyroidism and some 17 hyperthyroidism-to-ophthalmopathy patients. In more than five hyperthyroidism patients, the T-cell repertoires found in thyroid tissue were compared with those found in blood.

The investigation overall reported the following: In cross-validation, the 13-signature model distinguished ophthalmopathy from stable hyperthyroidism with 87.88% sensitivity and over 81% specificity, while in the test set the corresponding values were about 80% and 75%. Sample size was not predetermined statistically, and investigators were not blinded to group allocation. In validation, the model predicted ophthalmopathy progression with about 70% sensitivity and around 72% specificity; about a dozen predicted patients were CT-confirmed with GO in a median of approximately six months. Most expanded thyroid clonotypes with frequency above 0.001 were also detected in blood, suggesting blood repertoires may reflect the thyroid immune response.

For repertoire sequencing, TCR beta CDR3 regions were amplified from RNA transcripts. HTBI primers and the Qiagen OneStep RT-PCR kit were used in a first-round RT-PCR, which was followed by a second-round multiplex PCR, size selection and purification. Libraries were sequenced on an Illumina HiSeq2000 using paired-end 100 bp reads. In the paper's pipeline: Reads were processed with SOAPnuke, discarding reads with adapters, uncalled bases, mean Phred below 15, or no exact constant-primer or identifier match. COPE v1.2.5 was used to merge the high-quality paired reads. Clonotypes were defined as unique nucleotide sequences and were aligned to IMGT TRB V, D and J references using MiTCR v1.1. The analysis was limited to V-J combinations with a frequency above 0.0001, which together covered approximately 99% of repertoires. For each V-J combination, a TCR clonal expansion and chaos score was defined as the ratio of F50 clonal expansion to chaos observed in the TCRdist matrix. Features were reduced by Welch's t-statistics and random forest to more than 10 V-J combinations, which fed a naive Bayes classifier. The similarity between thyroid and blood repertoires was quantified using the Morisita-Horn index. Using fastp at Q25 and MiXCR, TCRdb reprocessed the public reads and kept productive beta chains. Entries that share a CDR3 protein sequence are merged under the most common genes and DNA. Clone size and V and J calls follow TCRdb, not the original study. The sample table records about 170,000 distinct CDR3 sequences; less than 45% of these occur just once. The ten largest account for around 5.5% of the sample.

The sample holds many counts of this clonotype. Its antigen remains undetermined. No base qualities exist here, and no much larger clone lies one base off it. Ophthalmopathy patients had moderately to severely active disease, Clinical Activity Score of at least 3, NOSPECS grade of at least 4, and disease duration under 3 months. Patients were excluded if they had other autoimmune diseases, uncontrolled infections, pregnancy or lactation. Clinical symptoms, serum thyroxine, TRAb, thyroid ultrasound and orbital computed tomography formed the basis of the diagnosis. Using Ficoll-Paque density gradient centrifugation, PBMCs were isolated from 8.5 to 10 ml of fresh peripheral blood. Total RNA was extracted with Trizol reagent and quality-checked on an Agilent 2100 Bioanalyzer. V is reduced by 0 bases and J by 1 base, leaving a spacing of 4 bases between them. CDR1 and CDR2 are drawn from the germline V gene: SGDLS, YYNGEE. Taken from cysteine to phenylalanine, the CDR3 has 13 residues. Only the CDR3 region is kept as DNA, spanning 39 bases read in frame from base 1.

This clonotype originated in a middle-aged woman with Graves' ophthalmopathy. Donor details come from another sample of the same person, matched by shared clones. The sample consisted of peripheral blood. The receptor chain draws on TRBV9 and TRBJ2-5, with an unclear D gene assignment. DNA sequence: TGTGCCAGCAGCGTAGGTATCCAAGAGACCCAGTACTTC. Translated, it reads CASSVGIQETQYF.